The 8 T cell receptor beta chains presented below share a single source sample, sequenced in a study of control samples from healthy donors and cancer patients. Repertoires were generated with immunoSEQ multiplex PCR, while TCRdb's copy carries only in-frame clones and drops some. This table holds over 100,000 clones, around 90% found once. Sequencing input: blood. The receptors come from a man aged 18-30 years in good health.

The genes are TRBV6-5 and TRBJ2-7, with no clear D. Germline CDR1 reads MNHEY; CDR2 reads SVGAGI. V lost 10 bases and J 6 bases, leaving 13 bases between the germline ends. The length of the CDR3 is 11 residues. The CDR3 DNA sequence: TGTGCCACCAAAAGAGACCGCGAGCAGTACTTC. This translates into CATKRDREQYF.

The chain combines TRBV6-5 with TRBJ1-2; D is perhaps TRBD1 (6 bases). The CDR3 loop spans 14 amino acids. V lost 8 bases and J lost 5, with 18 bases in between. Germline V gene lookup returns CDR1 MNHEY and CDR2 SVGAGI. CDR3 nucleotide sequence: TGTGCCAGCGTATCACCGGGGGCGCGGTATGGCTACACCTTC. It specifies CASVSPGARYGYTF.

This clone was counted a single time. The genes are TRBV11-3 and TRBJ2-5; D call uncertain. The germline V gene has CDR1 SGHNT and CDR2 YENEEA. Trimming cost V 2 bases and J 2 bases, with 6 bases left between them. The CDR3 spans 13 residues. CDR3 nucleotide sequence: TGTGCCAGCAGCTTACTACGTCAAGAGACCCAGTACTTC. Encoded protein: CASSLLRQETQYF.

The rearrangement links TRBV11-2 to TRBJ1-2; D may be TRBD1 (6 bases). V gave up 2 bases and J gave up 8 bases, with 24 bases separating them. CDR1 and CDR2 (germline): SGHAT, FQNNGV. The length of the CDR3 is 17 residues. The CDR3 spells CASSLILTGTGVGGYTF. DNA of the CDR3: TGTGCCAGCAGCTTAATATTAACAGGGACCGGGGTCGGGGGCTACACCTTC. The full variable domain, completed using reference TRBV11-2 and TRBJ1-2, is EAGVAQSPRYKIIEKRQSVAFWCNPISGHATLYWYQQILGQGPKLLIQFQNNGVVDDSQLPKDRFSAERLKGVDSTLKIQPAKLEDSAVYLCASSLILTGTGVGGYTFGSGTRLTVV.

This rearrangement joins TRBV11-2 to TRBJ1-1; D uncertain. Germline CDR1 is SGHAT and CDR2 is FQNNGV. V was pared by 4 bases and J by 1 base, with 7 bases between. CDR3 length: 13 amino acids. CDR3 region: CASSSAENTEAFF. In DNA form, the CDR3 reads TGTGCCAGCAGCTCGGCGGAGAACACTGAAGCTTTCTTT.

The chain combines TRBV3-1 (or the pseudogene TRBV3-2) with TRBJ2-7; no reliable D call. The CDR3 consists of 13 residues. Germline values: CDR1 LGHDT, CDR2 YNNKEL (reference sequence). The V end lost 6 bases, the J end lost 1 base, and 10 bases lay between the germline ends. CDR3 residues: CASRDWGSYEQYF. The CDR3 bases are TGTGCCAGCAGAGACTGGGGTTCCTACGAGCAGTACTTC.

The genes are TRBV5-4 and TRBJ1-1, with 7 bases lining up with TRBD1. The V and J ends lost 4 bases and 7 bases, in that order; junction bases with no gene match: 13. The CDR3 has 15 residues. Germline V gives CDR1 SGHNT, CDR2 YYREEE (reference sequence). The CDR3 region is CASSPQGGRVGEAFF. The CDR3 nucleotides are TGTGCCAGCAGCCCCCAGGGGGGGCGCGTTGGTGAAGCTTTCTTT.

This clone has only one observation. The rearrangement links TRBV19 to TRBJ2-5; D may be TRBD2 (6 bases). The CDR3 loop spans 13 amino acids. The V end lost 5 bases, the J end lost 5 bases, and 12 bases lay between the germline ends. Germline CDR1 reads LNHDA; CDR2 reads SQIVND (reference sequence). The CDR3 nucleotides are TGTGCCAGTAGTCTTGGAGGGTTGGAGACCCAGTACTTC. This sequence encodes CASSLGGLETQYF.